This entry is about one TCR beta chain. Its cognate antigen is unknown. This specimen belongs to a study of T cells in localized non-small cell lung cancer. General study results and limits: Out of the top 100 tumor clones, a median approximately 57 were seen in adjacent lung.

Profiled with immunoSEQ multiplex PCR; TCRdb holds only in-frame clones, not every one. Among about 48,000 clones, approximately 77% were seen once, and the ten largest hold 17%. Unmatched junction bases numbered 6, after V lost 7 bases and J lost 4 bases. The CDR3 sequence is 14 residues long. CDR1 and CDR2 (germline): MDHEN, SYDVKM. Specimen: peripheral blood, collected before any cancer treatment. The chain links TRBV28 to TRBJ1-4; 7 positions match TRBD1. This clonotype originated in a man aged 40 to 70 with stage I squamous cell lung carcinoma. CDR3 nucleotide sequence: TGTGCCAGCATCAGACAGGGAAGTAATGAAAAACTGTTTTTT. Translating gives CASIRQGSNEKLFF.